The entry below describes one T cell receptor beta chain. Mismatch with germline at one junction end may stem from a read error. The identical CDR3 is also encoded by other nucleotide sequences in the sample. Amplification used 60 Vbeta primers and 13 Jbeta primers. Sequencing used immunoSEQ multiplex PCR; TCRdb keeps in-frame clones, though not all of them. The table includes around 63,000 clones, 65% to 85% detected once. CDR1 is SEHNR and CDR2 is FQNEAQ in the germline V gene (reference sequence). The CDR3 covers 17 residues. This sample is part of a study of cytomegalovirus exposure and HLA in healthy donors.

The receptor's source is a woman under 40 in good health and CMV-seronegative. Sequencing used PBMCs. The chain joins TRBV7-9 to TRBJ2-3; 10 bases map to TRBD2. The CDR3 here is CASSPRLDSGGTDTQYF. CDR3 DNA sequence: TGTGCCAGCAGCCCCCGGCTGGATAGCGGGGGGACAGACACGCAGTATTTT.